Shown below are 29 T cell receptor beta chains from a single sample sequenced in a study of beta chain features in type 1 diabetes (dated by TCRdb to between 2018 and 2020). Library method: the immunoSEQ multiplex PCR assay. The entire amount of isolated RNA was reverse transcribed using the High Capacity cDNA Reverse Transcription Kit, so the sequenced TCRB transcripts were expressed ones. The clones in this table, taken by TCRdb from immuneACCESS, are in-frame only. Not every clone is retained; where verified, under half of the shortfall comes from an unresolved V gene, and the cause of the rest is unknown. For this sample the table gives over 700,000 clones, of which 17% were detected only once. The ten largest clonotypes hold 0.02% to 0.03% of the sample. The source material was naive CD4+ T cells from blood. This specimen's cell subset or site label, per the study, means: true naive CD4+ T cells. The origin of the receptors is a woman between 18 and 29 years old in good health.

This clone was found a few times. V gene TRBV7-2 combines with J gene TRBJ2-7; 7 bases are shared with TRBD1. This CDR3 has 14 residues. CDR1 and CDR2 from the germline V gene are SGHTA and FQGNSA. V lost 2 bases to trimming and J lost 3 bases; unmatched junction nucleotides: 4. The CDR3 DNA follows: TGTGCCAGCAGCTTAACACAGGGGCACTACGAGCAGTACTTC. Translating it yields CASSLTQGHYEQYF. Together with reference TRBV7-2 and TRBJ2-7, the CDR3 gives the full variable domain: GAGVSQSPSNKVTEKGKDVELRCDPISGHTALYWYRQSLGQGLEFLIYFQGNSAPDKSGLPSDRFSAERTGGSVSTLTIQRTQQEDSAVYLCASSLTQGHYEQYFGPGTRLTVT.

V gene TRBV7-2 combines with J gene TRBJ1-3, with D uncertain. The CDR3 contains 18 residues. Per germline, CDR1 SGHTA and CDR2 FQGNSA. Trimming removed 0 bases at V and 0 bases at J, with 15 bases between. CDR3 in DNA: TGTGCCAGCAGCTTAGCGCCACGCGGCAGGTTCTCTGGAAACACCATATATTTT. It specifies CASSLAPRGRFSGNTIYF.

The chain links TRBV13 to TRBJ1-1; perhaps TRBD1 as D (6 bases). This CDR3 has 13 residues. Trimming stripped 3 bases from V and 5 bases from J, with 10 bases between. CDR1 and CDR2 (germline): PRHDT, FYEKMQ (reference sequence). As DNA, the CDR3 is TGTGCCAGCAGCTTGGGGGCTGGGACTGAAGCTTTCTTT. It codes for CASSLGAGTEAFF.

This clone was observed a handful of times. The chain carries TRBV7-2 and TRBJ2-7; 9 nucleotides agree with TRBD2. Germline-derived CDR1 and CDR2 are SGHTA and FQGNSA. The CDR3 is 14 residues long. V was clipped by 1 base and J by 12 bases; unmatched bases: 10. This CDR3 is CASSLGGRALLPYF. The CDR3 nucleotides read TGTGCCAGCAGCTTAGGCGGGAGGGCCCTCCTTCCGTACTTC.

The rearrangement links TRBV10-3 to TRBJ2-1, with 14 bases that match TRBD2. This CDR3 has 15 residues. CDR1 ENHRY and CDR2 SYGVKD come from the germline V gene. The J segment lost 9 bases and the V segment lost 7 bases, leaving 8 bases of the junction unmatched. The CDR3 loop is CAIKGGLAGEGEQFF. The CDR3 DNA is TGTGCCATCAAGGGGGGACTAGCGGGAGAGGGTGAGCAGTTCTTC.

A few counts support this clone. The V gene is TRBV4-3, the J gene TRBJ1-2; D gene uncertain. Trimming took off 0 bases at V and 0 bases at J, with 8 bases between the two ends. CDR1 and CDR2 (germline): LGHNA, YSLEER. This CDR3 has 15 amino acids. CDR3 sequence reads: CASSQDNSANYGYTF. The CDR3 DNA follows: TGCGCCAGCAGCCAAGATAACTCCGCTAACTATGGCTACACCTTC.

The V gene is TRBV11-1, the J gene TRBJ2-2; no reliable D call. Trimming removed 1 base from V and 6 bases from J, with 6 bases in between. This CDR3 is 13 amino acids long. Germline V gene sequence: CDR1 SGHAT, CDR2 FQDESV (reference sequence). The CDR3 nucleotides are TGTGCCAGCAGCTTAGATGCGCCCGGGGAGCTGTTTTTT. Translated, it gives CASSLDAPGELFF.

The chain has TRBV21-1 and TRBJ1-5. TRBV21-1 is classified as a pseudogene. The CDR3 is made up of 18 amino acids. The CDR3: CASSKAGQDLYSNQPQHF. CDR3 bases: TGTGCCAGCAGCAAAGCCGGCCAGGACTTGTATAGCAATCAGCCCCAGCATTTT.

The rearrangement links TRBV27 to TRBJ1-1; D remains ambiguous. The CDR3 contains 14 residues. In germline, CDR1 is MNHEY, CDR2 SMNVEV (reference sequence). The V end was cut by 5 bases, the J end by 3 bases, with 13 bases between. The CDR3 spells CASSLQNRDTEAFF. In nucleotides, the CDR3 is TGTGCCAGCAGTCTGCAAAACCGGGACACTGAAGCTTTCTTT.

This clone turned up a few times. CDR3 nucleotide sequence: TGTGCCAGCAGCAGTGGGGGGACGATCAATGAGCAGTTCTTC. Translated: CASSSGGTINEQFF. J is TRBJ2-1 and V is TRBV7-9, with a tentative D call TRBD2 (6 bases). CDR3 length: 14 residues. Germline V gene sequence: CDR1 SEHNR, CDR2 FQNEAQ (reference sequence). V lost 5 bases and J lost 6, with 14 bases in between.

This clone was seen more than once but under ten times. The rearrangement links TRBV7-3 to TRBJ2-3, with no clear D. V was cut by 8 bases and J by 5 bases, with 23 bases left in between. The CDR3 totals 16 residues. Germline values: CDR1 SGHTA, CDR2 FQGTGA. For the CDR3, the DNA is TGTGCCAGCGGGAAGATTCAAGCCCACAAAGGAGATACGCAGTATTTT. Amino acids: CASGKIQAHKGDTQYF. Full variable domain (outside the CDR3, taken from reference TRBV7-3 and TRBJ2-3): GAGVSQTPSNKVTEKGKYVELRCDPISGHTALYWYRQSLGQGPEFLIYFQGTGAADDSGLPNDRFFAVRPEGSVSTLKIQRTERGDSAVYLCASGKIQAHKGDTQYFGPGTRLTVL.

This chain joins TRBV4-2 and TRBJ2-7; no firm D call. Trimming took 0 bases from V and 3 from J, leaving 9 bases between them. CDR3 size: 14 residues. Germline lookup yields CDR1 LGHNA and CDR2 YNFKEQ. The CDR3 coding sequence is TGTGCCAGCAGCCAAGATCGCAGGAACTACGAGCAGTACTTC. Its protein is CASSQDRRNYEQYF.

Only a few counts were recorded for this clone. The chain has TRBV9 and TRBJ2-5; no definite D call. V lost 0 bases and J lost 1, with 10 bases in between. The CDR3 totals 15 residues. Germline assignment: CDR1 SGDLS and CDR2 YYNGEE. The CDR3: CASSVVAGRQETQYF. CDR3 nucleotide sequence: TGTGCCAGCAGCGTAGTGGCAGGACGCCAAGAGACCCAGTACTTC. Supplemented by reference TRBV9 and TRBJ2-5, the full variable domain reads DSGVTQTPKHLITATGQRVTLRCSPRSGDLSVYWYQQSLDQGLQFLIQYYNGEERAKGNILERFSAQQFPDLHSELNLSSLELGDSALYFCASSVVAGRQETQYFGPGTRLLVL.

There are a few counts of this clone. V and J are TRBV25-1 and TRBJ1-2; D is uncertain. The CDR3 is made up of 15 amino acids. V was shortened by 8 bases and J by 4 bases, with 20 bases between the two germline ends. The germline V gene has CDR1 MGHDK and CDR2 SYGVNS. The CDR3 DNA reads TGTGCCAGCGGCGATCCGGGGAGAGGATCCTATGGCTACACCTTC. Encoded protein: CASGDPGRGSYGYTF.

Worth noting for this clone: Other DNA sequences in the same sample also yield this CDR3. V gene TRBV9 combines with J gene TRBJ2-1, with 10 bases identical to TRBD2. This CDR3 contains 15 residues. CDR1 is SGDLS, CDR2 YYNGEE, per germline. V dropped 2 bases and J dropped 6; count of bases not matched to a gene: 5. CDR3 in DNA: TGTGCCAGCAGCGTTGGAACTAGCGGGATCAATGAGCAGTTCTTC. Amino acids: CASSVGTSGINEQFF.

The gene calls are TRBV6-5 and TRBJ1-2; tentative D call: TRBD1 (6 bases). The CDR3 consists of 13 residues. Germline V lookup: CDR1 MNHEY, CDR2 SVGAGI. Trimming shortened V by 5 bases and J by 5 bases, and 12 bases separated the two germline ends. The CDR3: CASSETGAYGYTF. The CDR3 region has the DNA TGTGCCAGCAGTGAGACAGGCGCATATGGCTACACCTTC.

The rearrangement links TRBV5-1 to TRBJ2-7, with D uncertain. The CDR3 has 14 residues. V gave up 0 bases and J gave up 3 bases, with 10 bases separating them. Germline V lookup: CDR1 SGHRS, CDR2 YFSETQ. CDR3 sequence (DNA): TGCGCCAGCAGCTTGGAGCCAGTGAGCTACGAGCAGTACTTC. This gives the protein CASSLEPVSYEQYF.

This clone was detected only a few times. V gene TRBV7-2 combines with J gene TRBJ1-2; tentatively, D is TRBD1 (5 bases). The V end was cut by 1 base, the J end by 3 bases, with 12 bases between. From germline, CDR1 is SGHTA and CDR2 FQGNSA. CDR3 length: 15 amino acids. The CDR3 DNA sequence: TGTGCCAGCAGCTTAGTTTCGCAGGGTGACTATGGCTACACCTTC. Encoded protein: CASSLVSQGDYGYTF.

This clone was detected a few times. This rearrangement joins TRBV6-5 to TRBJ1-4, with D hard to call. V was trimmed by 6 bases and J by 3 bases, leaving 8 bases between them. This CDR3 has 13 amino acids. The germline CDR1 and CDR2 sequences are MNHEY and SVGAGI. The CDR3, as DNA: TGTGCCAGCAGACGACGGTCTAATGAAAAACTGTTTTTT. It encodes CASRRRSNEKLFF.

The chain links TRBV29-1 to TRBJ2-5; D is possibly TRBD2 (5 bases). The length of the CDR3 is 12 residues. The V end was cut by 6 bases, the J end by 1 base, with 9 bases between. CDR1 and CDR2 (germline): SQVTM, ANQGSEA. CDR3 protein: CSVRRSQETQYF. The DNA of the CDR3 is TGCAGCGTCAGGAGGAGCCAAGAGACCCAGTACTTC.

The table lists this clone with a few counts. The V gene is TRBV7-2, the J gene TRBJ1-1; D perhaps matches TRBD1 (5 bases). The CDR3 extends over 16 amino acids. V was cut by 1 base and J by 1 base, with 13 bases left in between. Germline lookup yields CDR1 SGHTA and CDR2 FQGNSA. The CDR3 DNA reads as TGTGCCAGCAGCTTAGTTCCGGGGGGTTGGAACACTGAAGCTTTCTTT. Translated: CASSLVPGGWNTEAFF.

A few counts support this clone. The CDR3: CASFRGQGNTEAFF. CDR3 nucleotides: TGTGCCAGTTTCAGGGGGCAAGGGAACACTGAAGCTTTCTTT. The genes are TRBV19 and TRBJ1-1; 8 bases line up with TRBD1. The J segment lost 1 base and the V segment lost 8 bases, leaving 6 bases of the junction unmatched. Germline V gene sequence: CDR1 LNHDA, CDR2 SQIVND (reference sequence). The CDR3 contains 14 residues.

This clone was picked up a small number of times. This chain joins TRBV29-1 and TRBJ2-1; TRBD2 is a possible D gene (6 bases). The CDR3 contains 13 residues. Germline V gives CDR1 SQVTM, CDR2 ANQGSEA. Between the trimmed V and J ends, which lost 8 bases and 9 bases, there was a span of 20 bases. CDR3 residues: CSPRPYVSGEQFF. The CDR3 coding sequence is TGCAGCCCCCGCCCCTATGTTAGCGGTGAGCAGTTCTTC.

This clone was detected only a few times. This chain links TRBV28 with TRBJ1-2, with D unresolved. CDR3 size: 15 residues. Per germline, CDR1 MDHEN and CDR2 SYDVKM. Trimming took off 3 bases at V and 2 bases at J, with 13 bases between the two ends. Written as DNA, the CDR3 is TGTGCCAGCAGTTTCGCTAGGGTAGCGAACTATGGCTACACCTTC. This translates into CASSFARVANYGYTF.

This chain connects TRBV7-2 to TRBJ2-3, with TRBD1 matching 8 bases. Germline V gene lookup returns CDR1 SGHTA and CDR2 FQGNSA. The CDR3 extends over 13 amino acids. V lost 6 bases, J lost 6 bases, and 5 bases stayed unmatched. The CDR3 region has the DNA TGTGCCAGCAGTTGGACAGGGTGGGATACGCAGTATTTT. Protein sequence: CASSWTGWDTQYF.

This clone was seen more than once but under ten times. The chain has TRBV2 and TRBJ2-7; D is unclear. This CDR3 has 13 amino acids. The germline CDR1 and CDR2 sequences are SNHLY and FYNNEI. V lost 2 bases and J 6 bases, leaving 11 bases between the germline ends. Written as DNA, the CDR3 is TGTGCCAGCAGTGAAATCGAAGGTGGCGAGCAGTACTTC. This translates into CASSEIEGGEQYF. Complete variable domain (other parts from reference TRBV2 and TRBJ2-7): EPEVTQTPSHQVTQMGQEVILRCVPISNHLYFYWYRQILGQKVEFLVSFYNNEISEKSEIFDDQFSVERPDGSNFTLKIRSTKLEDSAMYFCASSEIEGGEQYFGPGTRLTVT.

This clone was counted once. The J gene is TRBJ2-6, the V gene TRBV4-3; 9 nucleotides align to TRBD1. The CDR3 runs 20 residues. V shed 2 bases and J 0 bases; nucleotides not matched to a gene: 11. CDR1 LGHNA and CDR2 YSLEER come from the germline V gene. The CDR3: CASSQRLPGQGISGANVLTF. Written as DNA, the CDR3 is TGCGCCAGCAGCCAAAGGCTTCCCGGACAGGGGATCTCTGGGGCCAACGTCCTGACTTTC.

The V call is TRBV4-3, the J call TRBJ2-7; D is unclear. V was clipped by 0 bases and J by 2 bases, with 8 bases between them. CDR1 is LGHNA and CDR2 is YSLEER in the germline V gene. The CDR3 totals 14 residues. The CDR3 here is CASSQDHSTYEQYF. The DNA for the CDR3 is TGCGCCAGCAGCCAAGATCATAGCACCTACGAGCAGTACTTC.

The chain combines TRBV2 with TRBJ2-1, with 13 bases matching TRBD2. The J segment lost 9 bases and the V segment lost 6 bases, leaving 8 bases of the junction unmatched. CDR1 and CDR2 from the germline V gene are SNHLY and FYNNEI. This CDR3 comprises 15 residues. The CDR3 DNA reads as TGTGCCAGCAGCGGAGGACTAGCGGGAGTTCTTGAGCAGTTCTTC. Encoded protein: CASSGGLAGVLEQFF.